This record concerns one TCR beta chain sequence. Per the study methods: Reference gene primer amplification in the assay estimated nucleated cell counts. The repertoire was sequenced with immunoSEQ multiplex PCR; TCRdb's copy has only in-frame clones and lacks some. V, J and clone size derive from that table, while D and trimming were established from the DNA sequence. The sample has fewer than 350,000 clones; approximately 83% are singletons. Trimming at V came to 6 bases and at J to 7 bases, leaving 7 bases not matched to a gene. The CDR3 totals 14 residues. Germline V lookup: CDR1 MGHDK, CDR2 SYGVNS. This sample is drawn from a study of blood T cell repertoires in COVID-19. Turning to the study itself: T cells, B-cell-depleted T cells, or PBMCs supplied cDNA or gDNA.

The V and J genes are TRBV25-1 and TRBJ2-1; 9 nucleotides match TRBD1. This sequence was found in a woman under 40 who had recovered from COVID-19. The sample was peripheral blood. The DNA of the CDR3 is TGTGCCAGCAGCCCACAGGGGGCTAGGAATGAGCAGTTCTTC. It is translated as CASSPQGARNEQFF.